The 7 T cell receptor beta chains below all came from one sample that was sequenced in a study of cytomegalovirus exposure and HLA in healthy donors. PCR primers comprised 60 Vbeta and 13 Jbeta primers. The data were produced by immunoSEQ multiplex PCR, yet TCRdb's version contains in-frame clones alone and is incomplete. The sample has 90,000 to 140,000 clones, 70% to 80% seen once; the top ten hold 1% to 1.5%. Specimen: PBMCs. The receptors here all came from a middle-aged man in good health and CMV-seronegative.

The CDR3 spells CASSLAGWRANEKLFF. In DNA, the CDR3 is TGTGCCAGCAGCTTGGCCGGGTGGAGGGCTAATGAAAAACTGTTTTTT. J is TRBJ1-4 and V is TRBV5-6; no clear D. The CDR3 contains 16 residues. V lost 0 bases and J 3 bases, leaving 12 bases between the germline ends. Germline values: CDR1 SGHDT, CDR2 YYEEEE.

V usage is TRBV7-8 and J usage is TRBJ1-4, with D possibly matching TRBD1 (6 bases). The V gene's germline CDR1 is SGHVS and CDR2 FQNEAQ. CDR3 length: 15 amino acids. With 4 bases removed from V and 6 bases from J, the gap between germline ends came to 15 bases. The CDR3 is CASSSPRGAYEKLFF. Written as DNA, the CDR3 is TGTGCCAGCAGCTCGCCCAGGGGCGCTTATGAAAAACTGTTTTTT.

The CDR3 DNA reads TGTGCCAGCCTAGGGAGGAACTATGGCTACACCTTC. It encodes CASLGRNYGYTF. The rearrangement links TRBV28 to TRBJ1-2; D gene uncertain. The V and J ends lost 8 bases and 2 bases respectively, with 9 bases between them. The CDR3 has 12 residues. The germline V gene encodes CDR1 MDHEN and CDR2 SYDVKM.

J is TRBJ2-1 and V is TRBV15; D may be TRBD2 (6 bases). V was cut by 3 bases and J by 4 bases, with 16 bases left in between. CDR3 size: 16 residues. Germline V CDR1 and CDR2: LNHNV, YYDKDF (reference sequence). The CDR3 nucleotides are TGTGCCACCAGCAGGCTTGGGACTCTCGCTTACAATGAGCAGTTCTTC. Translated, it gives CATSRLGTLAYNEQFF.

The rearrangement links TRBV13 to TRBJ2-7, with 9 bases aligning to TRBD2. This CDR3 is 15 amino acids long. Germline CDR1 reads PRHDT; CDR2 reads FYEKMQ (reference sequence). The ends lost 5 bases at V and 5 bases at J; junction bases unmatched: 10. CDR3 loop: CASSHGASGTNEQYF. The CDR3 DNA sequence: TGTGCCAGCAGCCACGGGGCTAGCGGGACCAACGAGCAGTACTTC.

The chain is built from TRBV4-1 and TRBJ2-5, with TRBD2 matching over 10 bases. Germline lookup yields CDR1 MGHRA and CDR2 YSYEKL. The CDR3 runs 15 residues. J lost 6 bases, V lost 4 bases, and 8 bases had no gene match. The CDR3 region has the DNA TGCGCCAGCAGCCTCGGGCTAGCGGGGGAACAGACCCAGTACTTC. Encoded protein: CASSLGLAGEQTQYF.

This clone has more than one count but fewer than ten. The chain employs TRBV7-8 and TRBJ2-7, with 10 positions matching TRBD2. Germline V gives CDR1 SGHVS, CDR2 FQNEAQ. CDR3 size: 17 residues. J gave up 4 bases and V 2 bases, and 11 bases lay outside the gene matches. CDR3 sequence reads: CASSLSVGLAGVYEQYF. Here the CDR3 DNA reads TGTGCCAGCAGCTTAAGTGTGGGGCTAGCGGGAGTTTACGAGCAGTACTTC. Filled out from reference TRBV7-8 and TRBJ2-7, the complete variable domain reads GAGVSQSPRYKVAKRGQDVALRCDPISGHVSLFWYQQALGQGPEFLTYFQNEAQLDKSGLPSDRFFAERPEGSVSTLKIQRTQQEDSAVYLCASSLSVGLAGVYEQYFGPGTRLTVT.